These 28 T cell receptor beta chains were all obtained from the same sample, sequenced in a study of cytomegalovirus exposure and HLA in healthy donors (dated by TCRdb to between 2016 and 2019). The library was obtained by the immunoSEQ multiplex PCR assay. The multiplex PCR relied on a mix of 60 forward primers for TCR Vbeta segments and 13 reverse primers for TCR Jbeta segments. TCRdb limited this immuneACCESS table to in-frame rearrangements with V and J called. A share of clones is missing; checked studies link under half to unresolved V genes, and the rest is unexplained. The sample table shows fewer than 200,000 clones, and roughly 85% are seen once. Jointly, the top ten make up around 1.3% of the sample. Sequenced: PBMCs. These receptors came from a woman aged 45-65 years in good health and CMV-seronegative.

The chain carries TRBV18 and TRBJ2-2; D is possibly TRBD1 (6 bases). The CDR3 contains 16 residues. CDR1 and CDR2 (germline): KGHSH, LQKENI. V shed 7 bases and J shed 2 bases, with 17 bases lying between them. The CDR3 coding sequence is TGTGCCAGCTTATCTTCTCCGGGACAAAACACCGGGGAGCTGTTTTTT. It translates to CASLSSPGQNTGELFF.

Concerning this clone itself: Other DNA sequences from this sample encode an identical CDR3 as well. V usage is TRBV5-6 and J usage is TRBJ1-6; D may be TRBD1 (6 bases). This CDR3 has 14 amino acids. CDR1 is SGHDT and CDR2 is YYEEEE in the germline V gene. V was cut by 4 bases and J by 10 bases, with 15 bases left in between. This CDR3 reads CASSLVGGESPLHF. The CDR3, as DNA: TGTGCCAGCAGCCTGGTAGGGGGTGAATCACCCCTCCACTTT.

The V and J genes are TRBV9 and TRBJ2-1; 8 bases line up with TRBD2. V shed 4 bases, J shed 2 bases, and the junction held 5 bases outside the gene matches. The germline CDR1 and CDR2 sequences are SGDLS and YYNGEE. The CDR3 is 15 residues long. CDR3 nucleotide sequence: TGTGCCAGCAGCCCAGTAGCGGGAACCTACAATGAGCAGTTCTTC. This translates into CASSPVAGTYNEQFF.

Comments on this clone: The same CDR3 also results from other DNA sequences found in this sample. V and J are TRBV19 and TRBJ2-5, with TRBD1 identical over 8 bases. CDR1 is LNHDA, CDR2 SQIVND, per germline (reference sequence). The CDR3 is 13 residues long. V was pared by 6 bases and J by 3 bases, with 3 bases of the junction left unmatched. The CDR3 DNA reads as TGTGCCAGTAGCATGGACAGGGAAGAGACCCAGTACTTC. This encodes CASSMDREETQYF.

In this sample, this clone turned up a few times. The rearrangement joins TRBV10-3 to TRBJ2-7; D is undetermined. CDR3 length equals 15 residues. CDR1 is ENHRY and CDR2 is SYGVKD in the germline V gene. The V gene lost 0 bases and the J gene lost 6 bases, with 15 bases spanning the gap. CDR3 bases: TGTGCCATCAGTGAGTCAACTCCGCACGGGTCCGAGCAGTACTTC. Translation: CAISESTPHGSEQYF.

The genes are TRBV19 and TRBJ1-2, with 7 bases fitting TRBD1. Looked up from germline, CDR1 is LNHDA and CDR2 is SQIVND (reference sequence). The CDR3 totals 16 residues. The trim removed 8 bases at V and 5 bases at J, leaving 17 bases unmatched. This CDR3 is CASYNRGSVLGYGYTF. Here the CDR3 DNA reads TGTGCCAGTTATAACAGGGGATCCGTCTTGGGATATGGCTACACCTTC.

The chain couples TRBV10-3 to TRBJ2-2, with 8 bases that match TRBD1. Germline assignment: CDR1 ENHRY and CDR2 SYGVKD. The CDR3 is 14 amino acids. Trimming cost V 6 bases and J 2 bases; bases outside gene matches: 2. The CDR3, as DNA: TGTGCCATCAGGGACAGGGTAAACACCGGGGAGCTGTTTTTT. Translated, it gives CAIRDRVNTGELFF.

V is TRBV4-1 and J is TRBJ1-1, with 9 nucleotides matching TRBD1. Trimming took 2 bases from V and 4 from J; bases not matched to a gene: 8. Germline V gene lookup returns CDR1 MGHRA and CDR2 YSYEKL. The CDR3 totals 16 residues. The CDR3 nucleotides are TGCGCCAGCAGCCAATACCGGACAGGGGTCGGCACTGAAGCTTTCTTT. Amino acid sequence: CASSQYRTGVGTEAFF.

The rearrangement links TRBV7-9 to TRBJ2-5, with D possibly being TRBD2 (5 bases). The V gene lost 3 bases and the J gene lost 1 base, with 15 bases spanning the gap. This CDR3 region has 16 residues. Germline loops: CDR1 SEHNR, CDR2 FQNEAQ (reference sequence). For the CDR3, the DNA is TGTGCCAGCAGCTTTGGACTCCAGGCCCTCCAAGAGACCCAGTACTTC. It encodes CASSFGLQALQETQYF.

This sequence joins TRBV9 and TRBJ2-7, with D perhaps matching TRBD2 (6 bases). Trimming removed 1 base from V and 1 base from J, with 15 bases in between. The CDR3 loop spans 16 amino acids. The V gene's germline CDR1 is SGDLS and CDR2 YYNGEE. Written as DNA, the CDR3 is TGTGCCAGCAGCGTATCCGGGACTCCAACGTCCTACGAGCAGTACTTC. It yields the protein CASSVSGTPTSYEQYF.

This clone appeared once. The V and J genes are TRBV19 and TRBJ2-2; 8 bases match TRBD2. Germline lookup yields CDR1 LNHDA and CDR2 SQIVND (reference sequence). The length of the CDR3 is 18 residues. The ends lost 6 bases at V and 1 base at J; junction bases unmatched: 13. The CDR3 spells CASSHNSAGVRNTGELFF. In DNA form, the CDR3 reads TGTGCCAGTAGCCATAATTCAGCGGGAGTAAGGAACACCGGGGAGCTGTTTTTT.

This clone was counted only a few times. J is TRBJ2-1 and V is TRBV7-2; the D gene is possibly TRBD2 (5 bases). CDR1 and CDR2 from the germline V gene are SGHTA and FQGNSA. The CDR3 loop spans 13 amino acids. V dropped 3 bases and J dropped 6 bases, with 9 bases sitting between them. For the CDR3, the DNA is TGTGCCAGCAGCTTTACTAGTTCCAATGAGCAGTTCTTC. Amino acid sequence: CASSFTSSNEQFF. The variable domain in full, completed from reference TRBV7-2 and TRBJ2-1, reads GAGVSQSPSNKVTEKGKDVELRCDPISGHTALYWYRQSLGQGLEFLIYFQGNSAPDKSGLPSDRFSAERTGGSVSTLTIQRTQQEDSAVYLCASSFTSSNEQFFGPGTRLTVL.

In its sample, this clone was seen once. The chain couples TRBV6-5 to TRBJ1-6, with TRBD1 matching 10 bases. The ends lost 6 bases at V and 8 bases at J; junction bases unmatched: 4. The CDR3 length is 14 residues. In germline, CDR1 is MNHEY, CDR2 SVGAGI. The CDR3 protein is CASSPTGGDSPLHF. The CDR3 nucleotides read TGTGCCAGCAGCCCGACAGGGGGCGATTCACCCCTCCACTTT.

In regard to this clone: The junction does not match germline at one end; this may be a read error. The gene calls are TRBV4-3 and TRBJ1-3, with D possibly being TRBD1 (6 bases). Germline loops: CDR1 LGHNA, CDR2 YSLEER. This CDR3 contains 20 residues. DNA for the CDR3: TGCGCCAGCAGCGAAGATCCTGAGGGACAAGGCCTTCTCGGTGGAAACACCATATATTTT. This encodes CASSEDPEGQGLLGGNTIYF.

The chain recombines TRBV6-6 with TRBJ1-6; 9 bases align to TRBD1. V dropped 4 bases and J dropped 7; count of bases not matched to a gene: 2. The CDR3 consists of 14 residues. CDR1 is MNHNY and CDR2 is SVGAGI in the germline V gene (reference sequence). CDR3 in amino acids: CASSSGQGNSPLHF. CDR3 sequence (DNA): TGTGCCAGCAGTTCGGGACAGGGAAATTCACCCCTCCACTTT.

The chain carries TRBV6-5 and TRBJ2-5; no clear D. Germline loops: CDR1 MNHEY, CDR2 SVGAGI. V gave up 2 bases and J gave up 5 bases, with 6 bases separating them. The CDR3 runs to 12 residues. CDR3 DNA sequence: TGTGCCAGCAGTTACCCCCGGGAGACCCAGTACTTC. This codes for CASSYPRETQYF.

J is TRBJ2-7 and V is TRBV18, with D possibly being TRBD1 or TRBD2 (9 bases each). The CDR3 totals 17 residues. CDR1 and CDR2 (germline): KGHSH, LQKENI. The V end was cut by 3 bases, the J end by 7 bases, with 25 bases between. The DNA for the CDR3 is TGTGCCAGCTCACCCGGACAGGGGTTGCGGGAGGGCCGAGAGCAGTACTTC. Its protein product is CASSPGQGLREGREQYF.

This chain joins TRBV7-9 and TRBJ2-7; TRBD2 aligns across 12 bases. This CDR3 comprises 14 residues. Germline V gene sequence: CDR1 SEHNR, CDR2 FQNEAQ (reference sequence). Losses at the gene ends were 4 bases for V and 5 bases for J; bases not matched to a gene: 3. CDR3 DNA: TGTGCCAGCAGCTCCGGACTAGCGGGGAACGAGCAGTACTTC. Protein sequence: CASSSGLAGNEQYF.

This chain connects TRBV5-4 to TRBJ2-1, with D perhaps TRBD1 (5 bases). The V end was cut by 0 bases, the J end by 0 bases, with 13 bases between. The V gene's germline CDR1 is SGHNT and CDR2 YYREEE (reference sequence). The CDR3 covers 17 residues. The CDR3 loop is CASSLGGLMVSYNEQFF. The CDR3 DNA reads TGTGCCAGCAGCTTGGGGGGCCTAATGGTCTCCTACAATGAGCAGTTCTTC.

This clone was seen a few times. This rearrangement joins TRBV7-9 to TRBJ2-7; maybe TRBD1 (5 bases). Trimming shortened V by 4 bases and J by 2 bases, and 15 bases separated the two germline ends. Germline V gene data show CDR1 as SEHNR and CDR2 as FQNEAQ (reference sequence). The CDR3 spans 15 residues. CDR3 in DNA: TGTGCCAGCAGCTACGTTACCAGGGATCCCTACGAGCAGTACTTC. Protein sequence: CASSYVTRDPYEQYF. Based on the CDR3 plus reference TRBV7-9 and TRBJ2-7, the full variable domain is DTGVSQNPRHKITKRGQNVTFRCDPISEHNRLYWYRQTLGQGPEFLTYFQNEAQLEKSRLLSDRFSAERPKGSFSTLEIQRTEQGDSAMYLCASSYVTRDPYEQYFGPGTRLTVT.

CDR3 region: CASSEEVTAPYEQYF. The CDR3 DNA sequence: TGTGCCAGCAGTGAAGAAGTGACAGCTCCCTACGAGCAGTACTTC. The chain combines TRBV6-1 with TRBJ2-7, with a tentative D call TRBD1 (5 bases). The length of the CDR3 is 15 residues. V lost 1 base and J 2 bases, leaving 12 bases between the germline ends. The germline gives CDR1 MNHNS, CDR2 SASEGT.

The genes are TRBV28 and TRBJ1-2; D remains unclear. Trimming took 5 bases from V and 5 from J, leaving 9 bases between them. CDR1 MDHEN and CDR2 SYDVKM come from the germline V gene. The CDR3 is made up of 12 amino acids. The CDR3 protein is CASSNNGYGYTF. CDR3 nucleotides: TGTGCCAGCAGTAACAACGGGTATGGCTACACCTTC.

The CDR3 coding sequence is TGTGCCAGCAGCGTGGGCCCAGGCGGGGGGGGGACCTCAGATACGCAGTATTTT. It specifies CASSVGPGGGGTSDTQYF. This chain links TRBV9 with TRBJ2-3, with 9 bases fitting TRBD2. With 2 bases clipped from V and 4 bases from J, the junction kept 14 bases outside the gene matches. The CDR3 spans 18 residues. Germline V gene lookup returns CDR1 SGDLS and CDR2 YYNGEE.

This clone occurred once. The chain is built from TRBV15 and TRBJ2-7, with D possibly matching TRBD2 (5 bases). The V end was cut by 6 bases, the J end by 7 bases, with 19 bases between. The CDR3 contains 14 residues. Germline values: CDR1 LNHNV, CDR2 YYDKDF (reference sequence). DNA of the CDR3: TGTGCCACCAGGGATTTTGGCGGGTTTGGAGAGCAGTACTTC. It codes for CATRDFGGFGEQYF.

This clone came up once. CDR3: CASSRGFAEAFF. CDR3 in DNA: TGTGCCAGCAGCCGGGGGTTCGCTGAAGCTTTCTTT. The chain links TRBV9 to TRBJ1-1; perhaps TRBD1 as D (5 bases). Trimming removed 4 bases from V and 6 bases from J, with 10 bases in between. This CDR3 is 12 amino acids long. Germline CDR1 SGDLS, CDR2 YYNGEE. The entire variable domain, with the rest obtained from reference TRBV9 and TRBJ1-1, is as follows: DSGVTQTPKHLITATGQRVTLRCSPRSGDLSVYWYQQSLDQGLQFLIQYYNGEERAKGNILERFSAQQFPDLHSELNLSSLELGDSALYFCASSRGFAEAFFGQGTRLTVV.

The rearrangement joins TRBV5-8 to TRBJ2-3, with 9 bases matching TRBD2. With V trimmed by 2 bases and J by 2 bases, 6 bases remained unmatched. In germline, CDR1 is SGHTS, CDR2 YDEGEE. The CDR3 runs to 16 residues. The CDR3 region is CASSFASGKPTDTQYF. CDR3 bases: TGTGCCAGCAGCTTTGCTAGCGGGAAGCCCACAGATACGCAGTATTTT.

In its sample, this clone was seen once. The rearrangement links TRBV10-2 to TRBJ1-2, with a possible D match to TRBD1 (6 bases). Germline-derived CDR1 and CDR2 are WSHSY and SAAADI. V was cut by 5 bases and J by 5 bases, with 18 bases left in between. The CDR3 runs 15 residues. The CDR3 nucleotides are TGCGCCAGCAGTCCGGCACAGGGTAGTATTTATGGCTACACCTTC. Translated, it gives CASSPAQGSIYGYTF.

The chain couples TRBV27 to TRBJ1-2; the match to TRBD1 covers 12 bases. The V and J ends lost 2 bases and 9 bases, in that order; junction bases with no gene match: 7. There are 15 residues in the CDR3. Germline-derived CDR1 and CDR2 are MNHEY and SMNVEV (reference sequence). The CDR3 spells CASSLKGQGALSYTF. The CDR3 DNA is TGTGCCAGCAGTTTAAAGGGACAGGGGGCTCTTAGCTACACCTTC.